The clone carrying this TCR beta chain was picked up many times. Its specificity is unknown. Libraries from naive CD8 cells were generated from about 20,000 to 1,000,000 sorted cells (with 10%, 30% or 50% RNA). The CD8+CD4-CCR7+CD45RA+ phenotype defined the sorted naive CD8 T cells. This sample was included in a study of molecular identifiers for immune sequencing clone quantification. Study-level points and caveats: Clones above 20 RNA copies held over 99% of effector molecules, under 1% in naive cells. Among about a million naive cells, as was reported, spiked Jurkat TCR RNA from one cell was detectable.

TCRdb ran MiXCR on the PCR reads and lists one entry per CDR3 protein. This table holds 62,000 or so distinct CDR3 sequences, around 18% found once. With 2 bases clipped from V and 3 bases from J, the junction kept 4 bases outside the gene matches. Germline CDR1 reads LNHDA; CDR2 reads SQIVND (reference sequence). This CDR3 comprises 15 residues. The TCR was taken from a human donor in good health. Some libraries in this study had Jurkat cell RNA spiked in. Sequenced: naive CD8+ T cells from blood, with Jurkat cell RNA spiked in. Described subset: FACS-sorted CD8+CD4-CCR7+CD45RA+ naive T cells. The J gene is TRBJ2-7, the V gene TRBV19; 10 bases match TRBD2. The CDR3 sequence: CASSIWSSGSYEQYF. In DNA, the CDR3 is TGTGCCAGTAGTATATGGTCTAGCGGGAGCTACGAGCAGTACTTC.